The 8 T cell receptor beta chains presented below share a single source sample, sequenced in a study of cytomegalovirus exposure and HLA in healthy donors. The PCR employed 60 Vbeta primers together with 13 Jbeta primers. Produced via immunoSEQ multiplex PCR; TCRdb's table is partial and in-frame only. The table records approximately 160,000 clones, approximately 80% of them present only once. Sequenced: PBMCs. Source of these receptors: a woman aged 30 to 39 in good health and CMV-seronegative.

The chain carries TRBV5-4 and TRBJ1-2; D possibly corresponds to TRBD1 (6 bases). The CDR3 is 14 amino acids. The germline V gene has CDR1 SGHNT and CDR2 YYREEE (reference sequence). V was pared by 4 bases and J by 2 bases, with 12 bases between. Here the CDR3 DNA reads TGTGCCAGCAGCGGCTCAAGGGGGAACTATGGCTACACCTTC. It codes for CASSGSRGNYGYTF. Full variable domain (missing parts from reference TRBV5-4 and TRBJ1-2): ETGVTQSPTHLIKTRGQQVTLRCSSQSGHNTVSWYQQALGQGPQFIFQYYREEENGRGNFPPRFSGLQFPNYSSELNVNALELDDSALYLCASSGSRGNYGYTFGSGTRLTVV.

This sequence joins TRBV7-8 and TRBJ1-2; TRBD1 aligns across 7 bases. The CDR3 is 14 residues long. J lost 4 bases, V lost 3 bases, and 5 bases had no gene match. Germline values: CDR1 SGHVS, CDR2 FQNEAQ. The chain's CDR3 is CASSLADRAYGYTF. DNA for the CDR3: TGTGCCAGCAGCTTGGCCGACAGGGCCTATGGCTACACCTTC.

V gene TRBV9 combines with J gene TRBJ2-5; maybe TRBD2 (6 bases). Germline lookup yields CDR1 SGDLS and CDR2 YYNGEE. The CDR3 length is 17 residues. V was clipped by 0 bases and J by 1 base, with 16 bases between them. This chain's CDR3 is CASSVATGLQPQETQYF. CDR3 DNA sequence: TGTGCCAGCAGCGTAGCTACGGGACTCCAGCCCCAAGAGACCCAGTACTTC.

The CDR3 sequence: CASSFVQDGGEQYF. For the CDR3, the DNA is TGTGCCAGCAGCTTCGTGCAGGACGGGGGCGAGCAGTACTTC. This chain links TRBV7-2 with TRBJ2-7; the D gene is possibly TRBD2 (6 bases). The CDR3 sequence is 14 residues long. V lost 3 bases to trimming and J lost 6 bases, with 15 bases between them. Germline values: CDR1 SGHTA, CDR2 FQGNSA.

The DNA for the CDR3 is TGTGCCAGCAGCACAGGGTCCGGGCTTAGCAATCAGCCCCAGCATTTT. Translation gives CASSTGSGLSNQPQHF. The rearrangement links TRBV7-9 to TRBJ1-5, with D maybe TRBD1 (6 bases). CDR1 and CDR2 (germline): SEHNR, FQNEAQ (reference sequence). This CDR3 has 16 residues. Between the trimmed V and J ends, which lost 5 bases and 0 bases, there was a span of 14 bases.

This clone was detected only a few times. J is TRBJ1-1 and V is TRBV5-1; 11 bases map to TRBD1. The germline V gene has CDR1 SGHRS and CDR2 YFSETQ. The CDR3 sequence is 16 residues long. V lost 5 bases, J lost 3 bases, and 9 bases stayed unmatched. CDR3 region: CASSPGQGAWHTEAFF. The CDR3, as DNA: TGCGCCAGCAGTCCCGGACAGGGGGCTTGGCACACTGAAGCTTTCTTT.

This chain connects TRBV19 to TRBJ1-2; TRBD1 matches 9 bases. The V gene end was trimmed by 7 bases and the J gene end by 3 bases; junction bases not matched to a gene: 12. CDR3 length: 16 amino acids. Germline V CDR1 and CDR2: LNHDA, SQIVND (reference sequence). CDR3 sequence: CASNALGQGGYYGYTF. In DNA form, the CDR3 reads TGTGCCAGTAACGCACTGGGACAGGGTGGTTACTATGGCTACACCTTC.

The V call is TRBV9, the J call TRBJ2-1; D unclear. Germline V lookup: CDR1 SGDLS, CDR2 YYNGEE. Between the trimmed V and J ends, which lost 0 bases and 9 bases, there was a span of 10 bases. The CDR3 spans 13 residues. CDR3 region: CASSVGGQTEQFF. CDR3 sequence (DNA): TGTGCCAGCAGCGTAGGTGGGCAGACTGAGCAGTTCTTC.